The clone carrying this T cell receptor beta chain was seen ten or more times. One entry per CDR3 protein results from TCRdb running MiXCR on the 5' RACE reads. The table shows fewer than 450,000 distinct CDR3 sequences, with roughly 8.3% occurring only once. This entry comes from a study of T cells after yellow fever vaccination. The clonotype originates from a young man who received the YFV17D yellow fever vaccine. The specimen comprised PBMCs, sampled about 41 days after the first yellow fever vaccination.

CDR3 sequence reads: CASSLRLLNQPQHF. CDR3 in DNA: TGTGCCAGCAGTTTAAGGCTCTTAAATCAGCCCCAGCATTTT. The chain employs TRBV28 and TRBJ1-5; D not resolved. The germline V gene encodes CDR1 MDHEN and CDR2 SYDVKM. Between the trimmed V and J ends, which lost 2 bases and 4 bases, there was a span of 9 bases. This CDR3 has 14 residues.